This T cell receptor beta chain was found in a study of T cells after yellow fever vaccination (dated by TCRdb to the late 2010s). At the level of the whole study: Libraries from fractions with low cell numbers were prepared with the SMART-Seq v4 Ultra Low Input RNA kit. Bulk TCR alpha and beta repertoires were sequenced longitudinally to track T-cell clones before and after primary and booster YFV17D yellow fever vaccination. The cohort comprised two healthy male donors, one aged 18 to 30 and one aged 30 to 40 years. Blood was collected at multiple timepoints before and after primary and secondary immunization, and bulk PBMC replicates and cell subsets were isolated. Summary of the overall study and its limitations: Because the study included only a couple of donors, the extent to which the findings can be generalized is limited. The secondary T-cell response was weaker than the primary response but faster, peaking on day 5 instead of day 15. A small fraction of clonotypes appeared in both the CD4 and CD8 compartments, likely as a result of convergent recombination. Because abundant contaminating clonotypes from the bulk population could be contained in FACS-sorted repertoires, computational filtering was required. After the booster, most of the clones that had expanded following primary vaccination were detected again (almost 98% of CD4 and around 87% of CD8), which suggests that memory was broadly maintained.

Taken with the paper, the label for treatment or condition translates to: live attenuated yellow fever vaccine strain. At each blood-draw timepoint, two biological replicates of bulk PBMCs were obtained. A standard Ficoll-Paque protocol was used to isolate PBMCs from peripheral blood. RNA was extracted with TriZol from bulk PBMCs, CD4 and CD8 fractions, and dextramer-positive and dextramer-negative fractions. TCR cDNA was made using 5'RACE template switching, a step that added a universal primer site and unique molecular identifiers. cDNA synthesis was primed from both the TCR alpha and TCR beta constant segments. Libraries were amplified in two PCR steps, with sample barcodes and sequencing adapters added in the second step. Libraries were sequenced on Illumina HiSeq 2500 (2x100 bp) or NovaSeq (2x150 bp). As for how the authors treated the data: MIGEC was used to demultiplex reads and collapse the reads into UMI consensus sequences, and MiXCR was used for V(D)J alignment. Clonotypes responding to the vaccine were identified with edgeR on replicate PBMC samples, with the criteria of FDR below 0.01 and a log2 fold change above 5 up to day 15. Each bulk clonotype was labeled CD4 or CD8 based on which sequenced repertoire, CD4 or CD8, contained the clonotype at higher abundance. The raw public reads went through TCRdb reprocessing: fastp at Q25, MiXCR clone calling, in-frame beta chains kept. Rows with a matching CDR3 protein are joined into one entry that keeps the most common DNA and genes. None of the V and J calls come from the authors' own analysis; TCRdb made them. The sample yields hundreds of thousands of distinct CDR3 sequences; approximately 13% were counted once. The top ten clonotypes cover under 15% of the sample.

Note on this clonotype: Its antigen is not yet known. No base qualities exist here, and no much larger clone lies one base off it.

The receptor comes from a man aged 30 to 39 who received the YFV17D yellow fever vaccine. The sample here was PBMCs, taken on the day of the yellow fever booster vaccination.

CDR3 region: CASGQGVSYEQYF. The sequenced DNA is TGTGCCAGCGGTCAGGGGGTCTCCTACGAGCAGTACTTC. The rearranged segments are TRBV7-2 and TRBJ2-7, and 7 junction bases match TRBD1. In the germline V gene, CDR1 corresponds to SGHTA and CDR2 to FQGNSA. Including the terminal cysteine and phenylalanine, the CDR3 comprises 13 residues. Only the CDR3 DNA is retained, 39 bases long and in frame from the first base. Trimming accounts for 8 bases at V and 0 bases at J, while the number of junction bases matched to no gene is 4.